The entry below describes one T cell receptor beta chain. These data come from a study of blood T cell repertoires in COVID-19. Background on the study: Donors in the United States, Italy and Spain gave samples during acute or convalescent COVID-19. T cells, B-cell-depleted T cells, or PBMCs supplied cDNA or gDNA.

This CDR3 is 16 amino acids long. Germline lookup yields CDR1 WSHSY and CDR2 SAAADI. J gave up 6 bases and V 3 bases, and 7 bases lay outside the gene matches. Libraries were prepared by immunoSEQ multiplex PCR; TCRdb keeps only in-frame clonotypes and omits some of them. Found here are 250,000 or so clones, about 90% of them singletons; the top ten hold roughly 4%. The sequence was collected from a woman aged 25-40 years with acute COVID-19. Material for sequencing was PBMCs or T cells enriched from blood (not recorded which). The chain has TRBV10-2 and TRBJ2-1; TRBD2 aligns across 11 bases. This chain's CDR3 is CASSEQAGTSGNEQFF. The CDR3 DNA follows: TGCGCCAGCAGTGAACAGGCCGGGACTAGCGGCAATGAGCAGTTCTTC.